This TCR beta chain was sequenced during a study of shared clonotypes between healthy human individuals (dated by TCRdb to the early 2020s). About the investigation overall: A couple of women and three men aged 18 to 49 years were included in the cohort. To increase sequencing depth and limit assay-specific biases, TCR repertoire library preparation and sequencing were carried out by different laboratories using diverse techniques. Blood TCR repertoires of four to six healthy adults were deeply sequenced to estimate repertoire size and the extent of clonotype sharing between individuals. Between about 0.9 and 10 billion PBMCs per donor were obtained by leukapheresis.

The study at large found these results: The genetic and exposure-history diversity represented was limited by the small number of donors. Sampling was limited to blood, and TCR repertoires in tissue likely differ from TCR repertoires in blood. Pairwise subsampling indicated that sequencing depth was expected to affect the degree of clonotype sharing among donors.

A single count supports this clone. Its cognate antigen has yet to be identified. No quality values exist for individual bases; no much larger clone is one base distant. Using the deep immunoSEQ assay, multiplex PCR amplified TCR CDR3 regions from genomic DNA. Genomic DNA extracted from each cell subset was distributed evenly over all wells of several immunoSEQ 96-well plates, and each plate served as one replicate. Each replicate PCR for unsorted PBMC received roughly 300 ng genomic DNA, equal to tens of thousands of T cell genomes. Unsorted PBMC genomic DNA was sequenced across ten immunoSEQ deep assay plates. Purified libraries were quantified with a Qubit 3.0 fluorometer, sized on a Bioanalyzer 2100, and re-quantified with the KAPA Library Quantification kit. A separate single-read 150-cycle Illumina NextSeq 550 flow cell was used to sequence each immunoSEQ 96-well plate. In the authors' own workflow: Because only junctional sequences without quality scores were contained in the immunoSEQ output, filtering matching that applied to full-length reads could not be performed. To assign V/J genes and CDR3, sequences were annotated using PyIR, a Python wrapper for IgBLAST v1.9, with IMGT germline references. Any read was removed if the V/J assignment was weak (E-value above 1e-6), the CDR3 was missing, or the read contained stop codons, out-of-frame junctions, or ambiguous translated residues. V3J clonotypes were defined as sequences sharing the same inferred V gene, J gene, and CDR3 amino acid sequence. To compute the percentage overlap between repertoires, the number of shared unique clonotypes was divided by the size of the smaller repertoire. Three approaches were used to assess repertoire richness: RTK rarefaction, the Chao1 estimator, and Recon v2.1 estimates of unobserved clonotypes. TCRdb stores this immuneACCESS table with in-frame sequences only. Part of the clones is absent; in the studies checked, under half of the shortfall reflects unresolved V genes, and no reason is known for the rest. V and J calls and clone size are given by that table; D and trimming were obtained from the DNA. The sample data list approximately 500,000 clones, and almost 80% of these were observed just once. Around 13% of the sample comes from the top ten.

The donors were healthy, HIV-negative adults who had no recently reported acute infections or vaccinations. Every donor was a Caucasian adult living in Nashville, Tennessee, USA. For unsorted samples, around 85 million PBMCs were counted, and genomic DNA was extracted using the QIAamp DNA Blood Mini kit. Blood was obtained by leukapheresis, after which PBMCs were separated by Ficoll-Histopaque density gradient centrifugation and cryopreserved in liquid nitrogen vapor phase. V loses 5 bases of germline sequence and J loses 0 bases, and the interval between the two ends is 11 bases. The CDR3 measures 15 amino acids from cysteine to phenylalanine. Only the CDR3 region is kept as DNA, spanning 45 bases read in frame from base 1. In the germline V gene, CDR1 corresponds to SGHVS and CDR2 to FQNEAQ.

Sequences were obtained from PBMCs. This TCR derives from a woman aged 40 to 50 in good health. Some clones in this sample may be carry-over from other donors' samples. Recombination joined TRBV7-8 with TRBJ1-3; TRBD1 is possibly the D segment (6 matching bases). CDR3 region: CASSRDRPSGNTIYF. The nucleotide sequence is TGTGCCAGCAGCCGAGACAGGCCCTCTGGAAACACCATATATTTT.